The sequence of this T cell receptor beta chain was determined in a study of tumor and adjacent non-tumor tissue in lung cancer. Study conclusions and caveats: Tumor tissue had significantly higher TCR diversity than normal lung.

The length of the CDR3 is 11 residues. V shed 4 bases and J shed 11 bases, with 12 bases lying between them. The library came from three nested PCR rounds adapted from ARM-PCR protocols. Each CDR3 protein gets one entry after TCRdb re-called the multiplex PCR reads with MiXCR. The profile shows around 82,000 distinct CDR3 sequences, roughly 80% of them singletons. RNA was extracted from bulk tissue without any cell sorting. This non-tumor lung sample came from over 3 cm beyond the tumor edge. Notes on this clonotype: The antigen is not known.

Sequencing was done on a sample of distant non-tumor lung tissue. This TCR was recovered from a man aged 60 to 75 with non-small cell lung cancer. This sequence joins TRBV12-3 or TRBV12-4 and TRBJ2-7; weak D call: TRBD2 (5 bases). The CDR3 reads CASSSEGEKYF. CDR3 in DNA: TGTGCCAGCAGTTCAGAGGGAGAGAAGTACTTC.